The text below deals with one TCR beta chain. The data originate from a study of shared clonotypes between healthy human individuals. TCRdb's table, derived via immunoSEQ multiplex PCR, lists solely in-frame clones and lacks some. Seen here are 2 million to 2.5 million clones, more than 80% observed once, and the top ten hold 0.39%. The TCR comes from a man in his late teens or twenties in good health. Some clones in this sample may be carry-over from other donors' samples. Sequencing used naive CD4+ T cells from PBMCs. Sample subset: CD45RA+ positively selected.

CDR3: CASRERVYEKLFF. CDR3 in DNA: TGTGCCAGTAGGGAGAGAGTCTACGAAAAACTGTTTTTT. This chain joins TRBV28 and TRBJ1-4, with D uncertain. Germline V gene data show CDR1 as MDHEN and CDR2 as SYDVKM. Trimming removed 9 bases from V and 8 bases from J, with 16 bases in between. The CDR3 loop spans 13 amino acids.